Below are 11 T cell receptor beta chains sequenced from a single sample in a study of T cell changes during pregnancy in multiple sclerosis. The assay was immunoSEQ multiplex PCR, and TCRdb's table has in-frame clones only and misses some. The sample consists of around 40,000 clones, roughly nine tenths of them appearing once. The sample was CD4+ T cells from peripheral blood mononuclear cells, taken in the third trimester of pregnancy. These receptors all come from a female donor in good health, enrolled as a control in a pregnancy study.

The rearrangement uses TRBV7-3 and TRBJ2-1; 7 positions agree with TRBD2. Losses at the gene ends were 5 bases for V and 5 bases for J; bases not matched to a gene: 6. CDR3 length equals 14 residues. Germline V gene lookup returns CDR1 SGHTA and CDR2 FQGTGA. The CDR3 here is CASSPRSGDNEQFF. CDR3 sequence (DNA): TGTGCCAGCAGCCCTCGGAGCGGGGACAATGAGCAGTTCTTC.

The chain carries TRBV30 and TRBJ1-1, with TRBD1 matching 10 bases. This CDR3 is 13 amino acids long. Trimming removed 2 bases from V and 6 bases from J; junction bases left unmatched: 3. Germline V CDR1 and CDR2: GTSNPN, SVGIG (reference sequence). CDR3 residues: CAWSRTGGAEAFF. The DNA for the CDR3 is TGTGCCTGGAGTCGGACAGGGGGAGCTGAAGCTTTCTTT. Full variable domain (remainder filled in from reference TRBV30 and TRBJ1-1): SQTIHQWPATLVQPVGSPLSLECTVEGTSNPNLYWYRQAAGRGLQLLFYSVGIGQISSEVPQNLSASRPQDRQFILSSKKLLLSDSGFYLCAWSRTGGAEAFFGQGTRLTVV.

This chain joins TRBV4-2 and TRBJ2-7; possibly TRBD1 for D (5 bases). V shed 0 bases and J shed 6 bases, with 9 bases lying between them. Looked up from germline, CDR1 is LGHNA and CDR2 is YNFKEQ. CDR3 length: 13 amino acids. The CDR3 spells CASSQDKGVEQYF. The DNA of the CDR3 is TGTGCCAGCAGCCAAGATAAAGGGGTCGAGCAGTACTTC.

This clone was found once. The V gene is TRBV6-1, the J gene TRBJ1-1; D perhaps matches TRBD1 (6 bases). Germline V gives CDR1 MNHNS, CDR2 SASEGT. This CDR3 has 13 residues. The V end lost 6 bases, the J end lost 5 bases, and 13 bases lay between the germline ends. The CDR3 loop reads CASRTGRDTEAFF. The CDR3 region has the DNA TGTGCCAGCAGAACAGGGAGGGATACTGAAGCTTTCTTT.

This clone was seen once. The chain couples TRBV4-2 to TRBJ2-7; the D gene is possibly TRBD2 (6 bases). Germline V gene sequence: CDR1 LGHNA, CDR2 YNFKEQ. V gave up 4 bases and J gave up 0 bases, with 7 bases separating them. The CDR3 covers 13 residues. The CDR3 is CASSPGDSYEQYF. DNA for the CDR3: TGTGCCAGCAGCCCGGGGGACTCCTACGAGCAGTACTTC.

CDR3 residues: CASSAGTSSDTQYF. The CDR3 DNA reads TGCGCCAGCAGCGCGGGGACTAGCTCAGATACGCAGTATTTT. The J gene is TRBJ2-3, the V gene TRBV5-1; 9 nucleotides align to TRBD2. Germline V gene sequence: CDR1 SGHRS, CDR2 YFSETQ. The CDR3 runs 14 residues. J was trimmed by 4 bases and V by 4 bases; bases with no gene match: 4.

V is TRBV4-3 and J is TRBJ1-2, with 10 bases fitting TRBD1. The CDR3 runs 16 residues. With V trimmed by 0 bases and J by 8 bases, 9 bases remained unmatched. Germline V gene data show CDR1 as LGHNA and CDR2 as YSLEER. CDR3 in amino acids: CASSQDHQTGGYGYTF. Written as DNA, the CDR3 is TGCGCCAGCAGCCAAGATCACCAGACAGGGGGCTACGGCTACACCTTC.

The chain couples TRBV28 to TRBJ2-7, with D maybe TRBD1 (7 bases). Germline V gene lookup returns CDR1 MDHEN and CDR2 SYDVKM. The CDR3 contains 14 residues. The V and J ends lost 5 bases and 9 bases respectively, with 20 bases between them. DNA of the CDR3: TGTGCCAGCAGTCCGGCGGGACAGAGATTTGGGCAGTACTTC. Its protein is CASSPAGQRFGQYF.

The table lists this clone with a few counts. This sequence joins TRBV6-5 and TRBJ2-1, with 8 nucleotides matching TRBD1. With 2 bases clipped from V and 4 bases from J, the junction kept 4 bases outside the gene matches. The CDR3 consists of 15 residues. CDR1 and CDR2 from the germline V gene are MNHEY and SVGAGI. The CDR3 DNA follows: TGTGCCAGCAGTTACCAGGGGGCTCTATACAATGAGCAGTTCTTC. This codes for CASSYQGALYNEQFF.

The chain links TRBV5-5 to TRBJ1-2; D not resolved. This CDR3 is built from 17 residues. V lost 5 bases and J lost 2, with 22 bases in between. Germline-derived CDR1 and CDR2 are SGHKS and YYEKEE (reference sequence). CDR3 in DNA: TGTGCCAGCAGTCCGAGGACTCGGCTAGGTGCGAACTATGGCTACACCTTC. It specifies CASSPRTRLGANYGYTF.

This rearrangement joins TRBV2 to TRBJ2-7; no definite D call. The ends were cut back, 5 bases at V and 1 base at J, with 3 bases in the middle. The germline CDR1 and CDR2 sequences are SNHLY and FYNNEI. This CDR3 region has 11 residues. The CDR3 loop reads CASSYSYEQYF. The CDR3 nucleotides read TGTGCCAGCAGTTATTCCTACGAGCAGTACTTC.